A selection of T cell receptor beta chains follows, all from one sample in a study of blood T cell repertoires in COVID-19. TCRdb's table, derived via immunoSEQ multiplex PCR, lists solely in-frame clones and lacks some. Among 250,000 to 300,000 clones listed, nearly 90% were seen once. The material sequenced was peripheral blood. Receptor source: a woman in her thirties or forties who had recovered from COVID-19. CDR3s include the opening cysteine and the closing phenylalanine or tryptophan. D genes are given only for firm matches. Clone size is not always given. Where it is, it says once, few, many or a class for expanded clones.

clone_size j_call d_call v_call cdr3_aa cdr3_nt
. TRBJ2-2 . TRBV2 CASSEELTGSGELFF TGTGCCAGCAGTGAAGAGCTGACAGGCTCCGGGGAGCTGTTTTTT
. TRBJ1-6 TRBD1 TRBV30 CAWAGQNSPLHF TGTGCCTGGGCGGGACAGAATTCACCCCTCCACTTT
. TRBJ2-1 . TRBV20-1 CSASFRGWSNNEQFF TGCAGTGCTAGTTTTCGGGGTTGGAGCAACAATGAGCAGTTCTTC
. TRBJ1-2 . TRBV5-4 CASSLDRDYGYTF TGTGCCAGCAGCTTGGACCGAGACTATGGCTACACCTTC
. TRBJ1-3 . TRBV3-1/TRBV3-2 CASSQGSRGFGNTIYF TGTGCCAGCAGCCAAGGTTCACGGGGATTTGGAAACACCATATATTTT
. TRBJ2-5 . TRBV27 CASSLGFRVYPQETQYF TGTGCCAGCAGTTTGGGCTTCCGAGTTTACCCCCAAGAGACCCAGTACTTC
. TRBJ1-2 TRBD1 TRBV5-6 CASSWSQGAYGYTF TGTGCCAGCAGCTGGTCACAGGGGGCGTATGGCTACACCTTC
. TRBJ2-2 TRBD1 TRBV7-6 CASSLEDRDTGELFF TGTGCCAGCAGCTTAGAGGACAGGGACACCGGGGAGCTGTTTTTT
. TRBJ2-5 TRBD2 TRBV28 CASSIIAGGETQYF TGTGCCAGCAGTATCATAGCGGGTGGAGAGACCCAGTACTTC
. TRBJ1-1 . TRBV19 CASIYSGGVNTEAFF TGTGCCAGTATTTACTCCGGGGGGGTGAACACTGAAGCTTTCTTT
. TRBJ1-1 . TRBV21-1 CASSRWPIGLAFF TGTGCCAGCAGCAGATGGCCGATCGGGTTAGCTTTCTTT
. TRBJ1-1 TRBD1 TRBV6-5 CASISTGEGTEAFF TGTGCCAGCATCTCGACAGGGGAAGGAACTGAAGCTTTCTTT
. TRBJ2-5 . TRBV11-2 CASSDRGAPQETQYF TGTGCCAGCAGCGATCGGGGGGCCCCACAAGAGACCCAGTACTTC
. TRBJ1-1 . TRBV4-2 CASSQEWAGNTEAFF TGTGCCAGCAGCCAAGAGTGGGCAGGGAACACTGAAGCTTTCTTT
. TRBJ2-5 TRBD2 TRBV11-3 CASSSLAGGVSVETQYF TGTGCCAGCAGCTCCCTTGCGGGAGGGGTATCGGTAGAGACCCAGTACTTC
. TRBJ2-3 . TRBV24-1 CATSDLWQGKGDTQYF TGTGCCACCAGTGATTTGTGGCAGGGAAAGGGGGATACGCAGTATTTT
once TRBJ1-2 TRBD1 TRBV12-3/TRBV12-4 CASSLDRVSGYTF TGTGCCAGCAGCCTGGACAGGGTCAGTGGCTACACCTTC
. TRBJ1-1 TRBD1 TRBV30 CAWSPGTAMAFF TGTGCCTGGAGCCCCGGGACAGCGATGGCTTTCTTT
. TRBJ2-5 . TRBV5-4 CASSQTGVEETQYF TGTGCCAGCAGCCAGACGGGGGTGGAAGAGACCCAGTACTTC
. TRBJ1-5 TRBD1 TRBV10-2 CASSEQGGRQPQHF TGCGCCAGCAGTGAGCAGGGGGGTAGGCAGCCCCAGCATTTT
. TRBJ1-2 TRBD1 TRBV5-1 CASSPNEDRVGYGYTF TGCGCCAGCAGCCCAAACGAGGACAGGGTTGGCTATGGCTACACCTTC
once TRBJ2-1 TRBD1 TRBV23-1 CASRTMTGGYDNEQFF TGCGCCAGCAGGACCATGACAGGGGGCTATGATAATGAGCAGTTCTTC
. TRBJ1-2 . TRBV12-3/TRBV12-4 CASSLRDNYGYTF TGTGCCAGCAGTTTGAGGGATAACTATGGCTACACCTTC
. TRBJ2-2 . TRBV6-6 CASSYRDSDTGELFF TGTGCCAGCAGTTACCGGGACTCAGACACCGGGGAGCTGTTTTTT
. TRBJ2-4 . TRBV7-9 CASTRGDSKNIQYF TGTGCCAGCACCAGAGGAGACAGCAAAAACATTCAGTACTTC
. TRBJ1-2 TRBD1 TRBV18 CASSPRTGDGYTF TGTGCCAGCTCACCAAGGACAGGGGATGGCTACACCTTC
. TRBJ2-3 . TRBV12-2 CASRLAWVSGRVDTQYF TGTGCAAGTCGCTTAGCGTGGGTTAGCGGGAGAGTAGATACGCAGTATTTT
. TRBJ2-2 TRBD2 TRBV24-1 CATSDLWGGDTGELFF TGTGCCACCAGTGATTTGTGGGGGGGGGACACCGGGGAGCTGTTTTTT